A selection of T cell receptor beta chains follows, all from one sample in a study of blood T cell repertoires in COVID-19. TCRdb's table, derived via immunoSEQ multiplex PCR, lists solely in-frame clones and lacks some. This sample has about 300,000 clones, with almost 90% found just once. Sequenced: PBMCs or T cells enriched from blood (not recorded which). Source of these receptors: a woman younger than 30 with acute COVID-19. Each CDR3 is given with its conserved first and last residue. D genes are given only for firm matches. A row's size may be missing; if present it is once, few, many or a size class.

CDR3 DNA: TGTGCCAGTAGCCTGGTTCAGGGGACTGAAGCTTTCTTT; CDR3 protein: CASSLVQGTEAFF; clone size: -; CDR3 length: 13; D gene: -; V gene: TRBV19; J gene: TRBJ1-1
CDR3 DNA: TGTGCCAGTAGGCCGGGACTAGCGGGAGCTAAGGACACCGGGGAGCTGTTTTTT; CDR3 protein: CASRPGLAGAKDTGELFF; clone size: -; CDR3 length: 18; D gene: TRBD2; V gene: TRBV19; J gene: TRBJ2-2
CDR3 DNA: TGTGCCAGCAGCTTAGAGGGGCTAGCGGGAGAATCCTACAATGAGCAGTTCTTC; CDR3 protein: CASSLEGLAGESYNEQFF; clone size: -; CDR3 length: 18; D gene: TRBD2; V gene: TRBV11-2; J gene: TRBJ2-1
CDR3 DNA: TGCGCCAGCAGTTCTAACATCGGACAGAGCTATGGCTACACCTTC; CDR3 protein: CASSSNIGQSYGYTF; clone size: -; CDR3 length: 15; D gene: -; V gene: TRBV5-1; J gene: TRBJ1-2
CDR3 DNA: TGTGCCATCAACGGGGTGAACACTGAAGCTTTCTTT; CDR3 protein: CAINGVNTEAFF; clone size: -; CDR3 length: 12; D gene: -; V gene: TRBV10-3; J gene: TRBJ1-1
CDR3 DNA: TGTGCCAGCAGTTACTCGAGACAGGGGGCGGGATACGAGCAGTACTTC; CDR3 protein: CASSYSRQGAGYEQYF; clone size: -; CDR3 length: 16; D gene: TRBD1; V gene: TRBV6-5; J gene: TRBJ2-7
CDR3 DNA: TGTGCCAGCAGCTTACTAGCCCTTACTAGCACAGATACGCAGTATTTT; CDR3 protein: CASSLLALTSTDTQYF; clone size: once; CDR3 length: 16; D gene: -; V gene: TRBV4-2; J gene: TRBJ2-3
CDR3 DNA: TGTGCCAGCAGCTTAGTGGGGCAGACTCTTCGGGCAGAGACCCAGTACTTC; CDR3 protein: CASSLVGQTLRAETQYF; clone size: -; CDR3 length: 17; D gene: -; V gene: TRBV7-6; J gene: TRBJ2-5
CDR3 DNA: TGTGCCAGCAGTGCCGAGGACAGTAAAAGCTACACCTTC; CDR3 protein: CASSAEDSKSYTF; clone size: -; CDR3 length: 13; D gene: -; V gene: TRBV27; J gene: TRBJ1-2
CDR3 DNA: TGTGCCAGCAGCCTGGGAGCTCTCTCTGGAAACACCATATATTTT; CDR3 protein: CASSLGALSGNTIYF; clone size: -; CDR3 length: 15; D gene: -; V gene: TRBV9; J gene: TRBJ1-3
CDR3 DNA: TGTGCCACCTCTACGGGGGGAGGCGGCTACACCTTC; CDR3 protein: CATSTGGGGYTF; clone size: -; CDR3 length: 12; D gene: -; V gene: TRBV24-1; J gene: TRBJ1-2
CDR3 DNA: TGCAGTGCTAGTAGGGACAGCTATAATTCACCCCTCCACTTT; CDR3 protein: CSASRDSYNSPLHF; clone size: once; CDR3 length: 14; D gene: TRBD1; V gene: TRBV20-1; J gene: TRBJ1-6
CDR3 DNA: TGCGCCAGCAGCTTGGGGCCTTCCTCTGGAAACACCATATATTTT; CDR3 protein: CASSLGPSSGNTIYF; clone size: -; CDR3 length: 15; D gene: -; V gene: TRBV5-1; J gene: TRBJ1-3
CDR3 DNA: TGCAGCGTTGGGTGGCTTAGCAATCAGCCCCAGCATTTT; CDR3 protein: CSVGWLSNQPQHF; clone size: once; CDR3 length: 13; D gene: -; V gene: TRBV29-1; J gene: TRBJ1-5
CDR3 DNA: TGTGCCAGCTCACCACCGATCCGGGTTGACACTGAAGCTTTCTTT; CDR3 protein: CASSPPIRVDTEAFF; clone size: -; CDR3 length: 15; D gene: -; V gene: TRBV18; J gene: TRBJ1-1
CDR3 DNA: TGTGCCAGCAGCGGCACAGGGAATCAGCCCCAGCATTTT; CDR3 protein: CASSGTGNQPQHF; clone size: -; CDR3 length: 13; D gene: -; V gene: TRBV28; J gene: TRBJ1-5
CDR3 DNA: TGTGCCAGCAGCCAATGGGCCACTAGCGGGGTTAGCTCCTACAATGAGCAGTTCTTC; CDR3 protein: CASSQWATSGVSSYNEQFF; clone size: -; CDR3 length: 19; D gene: TRBD2; V gene: TRBV14; J gene: TRBJ2-1
CDR3 DNA: TGTGCCAGCAGCGCCTTTGGGGCCCCTGCGGACGTTGCTGGCTACACCTTC; CDR3 protein: CASSAFGAPADVAGYTF; clone size: -; CDR3 length: 17; D gene: -; V gene: TRBV27; J gene: TRBJ1-2
CDR3 DNA: TGTGCCAGCAGTGACCCGAGGGGGGGGATGTATGGCTACACCTTC; CDR3 protein: CASSDPRGGMYGYTF; clone size: -; CDR3 length: 15; D gene: -; V gene: TRBV27; J gene: TRBJ1-2
CDR3 DNA: TGTGCCAGCAGCGCCGGGACTCAGACAGGGGGTCATGGCTACACCTTC; CDR3 protein: CASSAGTQTGGHGYTF; clone size: once; CDR3 length: 16; D gene: TRBD1; V gene: TRBV9; J gene: TRBJ1-2
CDR3 DNA: TGTGCCAGTAGTATGCCAGGGAGGAGCGAGCAGTACTTC; CDR3 protein: CASSMPGRSEQYF; clone size: -; CDR3 length: 13; D gene: -; V gene: TRBV19; J gene: TRBJ2-7
CDR3 DNA: TGTGCCAGCAGCTTGGGGGGGCGAAACTATGGCTACACCTTC; CDR3 protein: CASSLGGRNYGYTF; clone size: -; CDR3 length: 14; D gene: -; V gene: TRBV5-5; J gene: TRBJ1-2
CDR3 DNA: TGCGCCAGCAGCCTTTGGGGGGAACGGAACGAGCAGTACTTC; CDR3 protein: CASSLWGERNEQYF; clone size: -; CDR3 length: 14; D gene: -; V gene: TRBV5-1; J gene: TRBJ2-7
CDR3 DNA: TGTGCCAGCAGTTTCCTACCCGGGAACACTGAAGCTTTCTTT; CDR3 protein: CASSFLPGNTEAFF; clone size: -; CDR3 length: 14; D gene: -; V gene: TRBV28; J gene: TRBJ1-1
CDR3 DNA: TGTGCCAGCAGTAGCCCGGCGGGATCCTACAATGAGCAGTTCTTC; CDR3 protein: CASSSPAGSYNEQFF; clone size: -; CDR3 length: 15; D gene: -; V gene: TRBV28; J gene: TRBJ2-1
CDR3 DNA: TGTGCCAGTAGGGTAGGACTGAACCAGCCCCAGCATTTT; CDR3 protein: CASRVGLNQPQHF; clone size: -; CDR3 length: 13; D gene: -; V gene: TRBV19; J gene: TRBJ1-5
CDR3 DNA: TGTGCCAGTAGGTCGGAGGGTGAGACCCAGTACTTC; CDR3 protein: CASRSEGETQYF; clone size: -; CDR3 length: 12; D gene: -; V gene: TRBV19; J gene: TRBJ2-5
CDR3 DNA: TGTGCCAGCAGTTTGGACCTGGGGGGCACCGGGGAGCTGTTTTTT; CDR3 protein: CASSLDLGGTGELFF; clone size: -; CDR3 length: 15; D gene: -; V gene: TRBV28; J gene: TRBJ2-2
CDR3 DNA: TGTGCCATCAGTGGTGACACGACTGGAAACACCATATATTTT; CDR3 protein: CAISGDTTGNTIYF; clone size: -; CDR3 length: 14; D gene: -; V gene: TRBV10-3; J gene: TRBJ1-3
CDR3 DNA: TGTGCCAGCAGTGAAGCAGTGAGGTGGTACGAGCAGTACTTC; CDR3 protein: CASSEAVRWYEQYF; clone size: -; CDR3 length: 14; D gene: -; V gene: TRBV2; J gene: TRBJ2-7
CDR3 DNA: TGTGCCAGCATAGACAGGGGCTGGAGCACTGAAGCTTTCTTT; CDR3 protein: CASIDRGWSTEAFF; clone size: -; CDR3 length: 14; D gene: TRBD1; V gene: TRBV6-5; J gene: TRBJ1-1
CDR3 DNA: TGTGCCAGCAGGCCGGGACAAAAGAACACTGAAGCTTTCTTT; CDR3 protein: CASRPGQKNTEAFF; clone size: once; CDR3 length: 14; D gene: -; V gene: TRBV27; J gene: TRBJ1-1
CDR3 DNA: TGCGCCAGCAGTGAGTCGAGGGGGCTGATAGGTTCACCCCTCCACTTT; CDR3 protein: CASSESRGLIGSPLHF; clone size: -; CDR3 length: 16; D gene: TRBD1; V gene: TRBV10-2; J gene: TRBJ1-6
CDR3 DNA: TGTGCCAGCAGTTCCCGAGGAGCGGGGGACTACGAGCAGTACTTC; CDR3 protein: CASSSRGAGDYEQYF; clone size: -; CDR3 length: 15; D gene: TRBD2; V gene: TRBV27; J gene: TRBJ2-7
CDR3 DNA: TGTGCCAGCAGCCAGGCACAGGGGAAGAGAGACGAGCAGTACTTC; CDR3 protein: CASSQAQGKRDEQYF; clone size: -; CDR3 length: 15; D gene: TRBD1; V gene: TRBV4-2; J gene: TRBJ2-7
CDR3 DNA: TGTGCCAGCAGGGAGAGCTCTGGAAACACCATATATTTT; CDR3 protein: CASRESSGNTIYF; clone size: -; CDR3 length: 13; D gene: -; V gene: TRBV28; J gene: TRBJ1-3
CDR3 DNA: TGCGCCAGCAGAGATCCGGGACAGGAGGGCACCGGGGAGCTGTTTTTT; CDR3 protein: CASRDPGQEGTGELFF; clone size: -; CDR3 length: 16; D gene: TRBD1; V gene: TRBV10-1; J gene: TRBJ2-2
CDR3 DNA: TGCGCCAGCAGTACCGGGACCGGGGAGCTGTTTTTT; CDR3 protein: CASSTGTGELFF; clone size: -; CDR3 length: 12; D gene: -; V gene: TRBV5-1; J gene: TRBJ2-2
CDR3 DNA: TGTGCCAGCAGGATACAGGGGGCTAATGGCTACACCTTC; CDR3 protein: CASRIQGANGYTF; clone size: -; CDR3 length: 13; D gene: TRBD1; V gene: TRBV28; J gene: TRBJ1-2
CDR3 DNA: TGTGCCAGCAGTTTGACCGGGTCTTTATCCTACGAGCAGTACTTC; CDR3 protein: CASSLTGSLSYEQYF; clone size: -; CDR3 length: 15; D gene: -; V gene: TRBV27; J gene: TRBJ2-7
CDR3 DNA: TGTGCCACCAGTTCTCCGGGGGGGGAGCAGTTCTTC; CDR3 protein: CATSSPGGEQFF; clone size: -; CDR3 length: 12; D gene: TRBD2; V gene: TRBV24-1; J gene: TRBJ2-1
CDR3 DNA: TGTGCCAGTAGTTCCCCCCGCCTCGGTTATGGCTACACCTTC; CDR3 protein: CASSSPRLGYGYTF; clone size: -; CDR3 length: 14; D gene: -; V gene: TRBV19; J gene: TRBJ1-2
CDR3 DNA: TGTGCCAGCAGTTACGACAGGGGGCCCCTCCACTTT; CDR3 protein: CASSYDRGPLHF; clone size: -; CDR3 length: 12; D gene: TRBD1; V gene: TRBV28; J gene: TRBJ1-6
CDR3 DNA: TGCGCCAGCAGCCAGGGGCTAGAGGTAGTCTGGGGGGAGCTGTTTTTT; CDR3 protein: CASSQGLEVVWGELFF; clone size: -; CDR3 length: 16; D gene: -; V gene: TRBV4-1; J gene: TRBJ2-2
CDR3 DNA: TGTGCCAGCAGCCAAATCGGGGGGAACACAGATACGCAGTATTTT; CDR3 protein: CASSQIGGNTDTQYF; clone size: -; CDR3 length: 15; D gene: TRBD2; V gene: TRBV7-3; J gene: TRBJ2-3